This T cell receptor beta chain emerged from a study of T cells in Graves' hyperthyroidism and ophthalmopathy. This clonotype has a handful of counts. Antigen unknown. Whole-study findings and limits: Model output signaled ophthalmopathy a median around 5.9 months ahead of onset.

This CDR3 is 14 amino acids long. The germline V gene has CDR1 SGHAT and CDR2 FQNNGV. V was pared by 3 bases and J by 4 bases, with 7 bases between. Amplification targeted TCR beta CDR3 regions from RNA transcripts. The study used the HTBI primer set for a first-round RT-PCR of the TCR CDR3. TCRdb itself ran the multiplex PCR reads through MiXCR, one entry per CDR3 protein. The table lists approximately 570,000 distinct CDR3 sequences, just under 20% of them singletons. The sequencing sample was made of blood. V and J are TRBV11-2 and TRBJ1-6; tentative D call: TRBD1 (5 bases). The source is a man aged 35-49 years with Graves' ophthalmopathy. CDR3 coding DNA: TGTGCCAGCAGCTTTGACAGATATAATTCACCCCTCCACTTT. Amino acid sequence: CASSFDRYNSPLHF.